Below, 28 T cell receptor beta chains from the same sample are listed, as sequenced in a study of cytomegalovirus exposure and HLA in healthy donors. PCR used 60 Vbeta primers and 13 Jbeta primers. Profiled with immunoSEQ multiplex PCR; TCRdb holds only in-frame clones, not every one. The data show about 130,000 clones, 65% to 75% seen once. Material for sequencing was PBMCs. The receptors were sampled from a man aged 40-49 years in good health and CMV-seropositive.

The chain has TRBV11-1 and TRBJ2-2; tentatively, D is TRBD2 (6 bases). CDR3 length: 16 residues. Trimming left V 5 bases short and J 0 bases short, with 13 bases between. The germline V gene encodes CDR1 SGHAT and CDR2 FQDESV (reference sequence). CDR3 nucleotide sequence: TGTGCCAGCAGCCGTGGGGGGACGCCGAACACCGGGGAGCTGTTTTTT. It specifies CASSRGGTPNTGELFF.

A note on this clone: This specimen includes other DNA sequences encoding the same CDR3. The V call is TRBV7-9, the J call TRBJ2-7; 7 bases align to TRBD2. The CDR3 has 16 amino acids. Trimming at V came to 3 bases and at J to 3 bases, leaving 11 bases not matched to a gene. Germline CDR1 SEHNR, CDR2 FQNEAQ (reference sequence). The CDR3 reads CASSFSRRGDYYEQYF. The CDR3 nucleotides read TGTGCCAGCAGCTTCAGCCGCCGGGGGGACTACTACGAGCAGTACTTC.

This chain uses TRBV4-1 with TRBJ1-2; D may be TRBD1 (6 bases). This CDR3 contains 15 residues. Germline assignment: CDR1 MGHRA and CDR2 YSYEKL. V lost 4 bases, J lost 4 bases, and 16 bases lay in between. The CDR3 is CASSPRDRSSYGYTF. The CDR3 DNA sequence: TGCGCCAGCAGCCCTAGAGACAGGAGCTCCTATGGCTACACCTTC.

The V gene is TRBV28, the J gene TRBJ2-3; maybe TRBD1 (6 bases). V shed 3 bases and J shed 1 base, with 11 bases lying between them. The length of the CDR3 is 15 residues. The germline CDR1 and CDR2 sequences are MDHEN and SYDVKM. The DNA of the CDR3 is TGTGCCAGCAGTTTCGGGTCAGGGGGCACAGATACGCAGTATTTT. Its protein is CASSFGSGGTDTQYF. The full variable domain, completed using reference TRBV28 and TRBJ2-3, is DVKVTQSSRYLVKRTGEKVFLECVQDMDHENMFWYRQDPGLGLRLIYFSYDVKMKEKGDIPEGYSVSREKKERFSLILESASTNQTSMYLCASSFGSGGTDTQYFGPGTRLTVL.

J is TRBJ1-2 and V is TRBV15; no firm D call. V lost 0 bases and J 5 bases, leaving 13 bases between the germline ends. This CDR3 comprises 15 residues. Germline loops: CDR1 LNHNV, CDR2 YYDKDF (reference sequence). Here the CDR3 reads CATSRDLVGVYGYTF. As DNA, the CDR3 is TGTGCCACCAGCAGAGATCTCGTGGGCGTTTATGGCTACACCTTC.

The CDR3 loop reads CASSSDRQSYEQYF. CDR3 DNA sequence: TGTGCCAGCAGCTCGGACAGGCAAAGCTACGAGCAGTACTTC. The chain links TRBV7-2 to TRBJ2-7; TRBD1 agrees at 7 bases. CDR1 SGHTA and CDR2 FQGNSA come from the germline V gene. V lost 4 bases to trimming and J lost 3 bases; unmatched junction nucleotides: 6. There are 14 residues in the CDR3.

The V call is TRBV11-2, the J call TRBJ1-1, with TRBD1 identical over 11 bases. CDR1 is SGHAT, CDR2 FQNNGV, per germline. This CDR3 is 15 amino acids long. Trimming cost V 5 bases and J 8 bases; bases outside gene matches: 10. The CDR3 DNA is TGTGCCAGCAGCCAACAGGCCGGGACAGGGGGGGAAGCTTTCTTT. It yields the protein CASSQQAGTGGEAFF.

The chain is built from TRBV27 and TRBJ1-2; 9 positions match TRBD1. Trimming took 4 bases from V and 5 from J; bases not matched to a gene: 14. The CDR3 is made up of 17 amino acids. Looked up from germline, CDR1 is MNHEY and CDR2 is SMNVEV (reference sequence). The CDR3: CASSSTLQGARGYGYTF. The CDR3 nucleotides are TGTGCCAGCAGTTCTACCTTACAGGGGGCAAGGGGGTATGGCTACACCTTC.

J is TRBJ2-2 and V is TRBV11-3, with TRBD2 matching over 9 bases. V was clipped by 1 base and J by 2 bases; unmatched bases: 5. Germline V gene lookup returns CDR1 SGHNT and CDR2 YENEEA. The CDR3 has 17 residues. CDR3 DNA: TGTGCCAGCAGCTTAGGTGGTAGCGGGAGAAACACCGGGGAGCTGTTTTTT. As protein: CASSLGGSGRNTGELFF.

This sequence joins TRBV6-1 and TRBJ1-4; no clear D gene. Germline values: CDR1 MNHNS, CDR2 SASEGT. The V and J ends lost 2 bases and 0 bases respectively, with 7 bases between them. This CDR3 region has 15 residues. CDR3 sequence reads: CASSENRATNEKLFF. In DNA form, the CDR3 reads TGTGCCAGCAGTGAAAACAGAGCAACTAATGAAAAACTGTTTTTT.

This clone was counted only a few times. The chain uses TRBV7-2 and TRBJ2-1; no definite D call. The V and J ends lost 3 bases and 4 bases respectively, with 19 bases between them. CDR3 length: 17 residues. Germline assignment: CDR1 SGHTA and CDR2 FQGNSA. In nucleotides, the CDR3 is TGTGCCAGCAGCTTGGTCGGAGTATTAGCTAAATACAATGAGCAGTTCTTC. This sequence encodes CASSLVGVLAKYNEQFF.

The rearrangement links TRBV6-5 to TRBJ1-5; D call uncertain. The CDR3 has 14 residues. V was shortened by 0 bases and J by 2 bases, with 5 bases between the two germline ends. Germline V gene data show CDR1 as MNHEY and CDR2 as SVGAGI. The CDR3 is CASSYSSGNQPQHF. Here the CDR3 DNA reads TGTGCCAGCAGTTACTCTTCTGGCAATCAGCCCCAGCATTTT.

This chain connects TRBV7-2 to TRBJ2-3; D is ambiguous. This CDR3 has 14 amino acids. The germline gives CDR1 SGHTA, CDR2 FQGNSA. The V end lost 5 bases, the J end lost 2 bases, and 11 bases lay between the germline ends. DNA for the CDR3: TGTGCCAGCAGCACCCGACAAACCACAGATACGCAGTATTTT. Residues: CASSTRQTTDTQYF.

The V call is TRBV6-5, the J call TRBJ2-3; the match to TRBD1 covers 7 bases. V lost 4 bases and J lost 2; bases outside the gene matches: 6. This CDR3 region has 15 residues. Looked up from germline, CDR1 is MNHEY and CDR2 is SVGAGI. The CDR3 region is CASSSNRGNTDTQYF. The CDR3 bases are TGTGCCAGCAGTTCCAACAGGGGTAACACAGATACGCAGTATTTT.

The chain is built from TRBV19 and TRBJ2-1; 7 nucleotides agree with TRBD1. Germline V gene lookup returns CDR1 LNHDA and CDR2 SQIVND (reference sequence). CDR3 length: 15 residues. Trimming at V came to 6 bases and at J to 0 bases, leaving 5 bases not matched to a gene. The CDR3 DNA sequence: TGTGCCAGTAGGTTTGACAGGGACTCCTACAATGAGCAGTTCTTC. As protein: CASRFDRDSYNEQFF.

This clone appeared once. DNA of the CDR3: TGTGCCAGCACCCCTTCCTGGAGCGGCTACGAGCAGTACTTC. Its protein is CASTPSWSGYEQYF. The rearrangement links TRBV5-8 to TRBJ2-7, with D perhaps TRBD2 (5 bases). The V gene's germline CDR1 is SGHTS and CDR2 YDEGEE. The V end was cut by 6 bases, the J end by 3 bases, with 16 bases between. CDR3 length equals 14 residues.

This clone was recorded only once. The chain joins TRBV30 to TRBJ2-5, with D maybe TRBD2 (6 bases). The CDR3 contains 12 residues. Looked up from germline, CDR1 is GTSNPN and CDR2 is SVGIG (reference sequence). The V end lost 5 bases, the J end lost 3 bases, and 10 bases lay between the germline ends. CDR3 in amino acids: CAWAPGEETQYF. The DNA for the CDR3 is TGTGCCTGGGCCCCGGGGGAAGAGACCCAGTACTTC.

The gene calls are TRBV10-3 and TRBJ1-5; D is unresolved. The ends were cut back, 4 bases at V and 5 bases at J, with 9 bases in the middle. Germline V CDR1 and CDR2: ENHRY, SYGVKD. The CDR3 contains 13 residues. CDR3 loop: CAISAGSDQPQHF. The CDR3 DNA sequence: TGTGCCATCAGTGCCGGTTCCGATCAGCCCCAGCATTTT.

The V and J genes are TRBV9 and TRBJ1-1; D is possibly TRBD1 (5 bases). Trimming left V 2 bases short and J 4 bases short, with 12 bases between. This CDR3 comprises 14 residues. The germline gives CDR1 SGDLS, CDR2 YYNGEE. The CDR3 here is CASSVREGSTEAFF. DNA of the CDR3: TGTGCCAGCAGCGTTAGGGAGGGGAGCACTGAAGCTTTCTTT.

J is TRBJ2-7 and V is TRBV5-1, with D perhaps TRBD1 (6 bases). V dropped 3 bases and J dropped 2 bases, with 9 bases sitting between them. CDR3 length: 13 amino acids. CDR1 is SGHRS and CDR2 is YFSETQ in the germline V gene. The chain's CDR3 is CASSWDTPYEQYF. CDR3 nucleotides: TGCGCCAGCAGCTGGGACACACCCTACGAGCAGTACTTC.

The rearrangement links TRBV20-1 to TRBJ1-2; 7 bases align to TRBD1. CDR3 length: 11 amino acids. In germline, CDR1 is DFQATT, CDR2 SNEGSKA (reference sequence). CDR3 DNA: TGCAGGGAACCCAGGGGGGATGACTACACCTTC. It yields the protein CREPRGDDYTF.

The V and J genes are TRBV28 and TRBJ1-1; no clear D gene. Germline V lookup: CDR1 MDHEN, CDR2 SYDVKM. This CDR3 has 15 residues. Trimming pared 5 bases from V and 2 bases from J, leaving 15 bases between. In DNA, the CDR3 is TGTGCCAGCAGTCCCAACGGGAGAGGAAACACTGAAGCTTTCTTT. It encodes CASSPNGRGNTEAFF.

A note on this clone: Other DNA sequences in this sample translate to the same CDR3. The rearrangement uses TRBV5-1 and TRBJ2-2, with 11 bases that match TRBD1. Germline lookup yields CDR1 SGHRS and CDR2 YFSETQ. V gave up 4 bases and J gave up 5 bases; unmatched junction bases: 1. This CDR3 is built from 14 residues. CDR3 nucleotide sequence: TGCGCCAGCAGCAGGGACAGGGGGACCGGGGAGCTGTTTTTT. It yields the protein CASSRDRGTGELFF.

The J gene is TRBJ1-3, the V gene TRBV9; weak D call: TRBD1 (5 bases). This CDR3 comprises 17 residues. Germline CDR1 is SGDLS and CDR2 is YYNGEE. Trimming took 0 bases from V and 4 from J, leaving 17 bases between them. CDR3: CASSVGGVEGTGNTIYF. CDR3 nucleotides: TGTGCCAGCAGCGTAGGGGGGGTCGAAGGTACCGGAAACACCATATATTTT.

The chain couples TRBV6-5 to TRBJ2-7; no clear D gene. The CDR3 loop spans 12 amino acids. Trimming cost V 6 bases and J 5 bases, with 11 bases left between them. In germline, CDR1 is MNHEY, CDR2 SVGAGI. Here the CDR3 reads CASRRLEHEQYF. CDR3 nucleotide sequence: TGTGCCAGCAGACGACTGGAGCACGAGCAGTACTTC.

CDR3 loop: CASSSDSPYNEQFF. In DNA form, the CDR3 reads TGTGCCAGCAGCTCTGACAGTCCCTACAATGAGCAGTTCTTC. This chain connects TRBV7-3 to TRBJ2-1; TRBD1 is a possible D gene (5 bases). This CDR3 comprises 14 residues. V lost 4 bases and J lost 2, with 9 bases in between. Germline CDR1 SGHTA, CDR2 FQGTGA.

In nucleotides, the CDR3 is TGTGCCAGCAGCTTGGTGGGCACAACCACAGATACGCAGTATTTT. As protein: CASSLVGTTTDTQYF. This rearrangement joins TRBV5-5 to TRBJ2-3; no clear D gene. The CDR3 covers 15 residues. The germline gives CDR1 SGHKS, CDR2 YYEKEE (reference sequence). V lost 0 bases to trimming and J lost 2 bases, with 10 bases between them.

The chain recombines TRBV5-1 with TRBJ2-3; D remains unclear. CDR3 length: 13 residues. The germline V and J ends were trimmed by 1 base and 4 bases, with 7 bases remaining between them. Germline assignment: CDR1 SGHRS and CDR2 YFSETQ. CDR3 residues: CASSLSGPDTQYF. The CDR3 DNA is TGCGCCAGCAGCTTGTCCGGTCCAGATACGCAGTATTTT.